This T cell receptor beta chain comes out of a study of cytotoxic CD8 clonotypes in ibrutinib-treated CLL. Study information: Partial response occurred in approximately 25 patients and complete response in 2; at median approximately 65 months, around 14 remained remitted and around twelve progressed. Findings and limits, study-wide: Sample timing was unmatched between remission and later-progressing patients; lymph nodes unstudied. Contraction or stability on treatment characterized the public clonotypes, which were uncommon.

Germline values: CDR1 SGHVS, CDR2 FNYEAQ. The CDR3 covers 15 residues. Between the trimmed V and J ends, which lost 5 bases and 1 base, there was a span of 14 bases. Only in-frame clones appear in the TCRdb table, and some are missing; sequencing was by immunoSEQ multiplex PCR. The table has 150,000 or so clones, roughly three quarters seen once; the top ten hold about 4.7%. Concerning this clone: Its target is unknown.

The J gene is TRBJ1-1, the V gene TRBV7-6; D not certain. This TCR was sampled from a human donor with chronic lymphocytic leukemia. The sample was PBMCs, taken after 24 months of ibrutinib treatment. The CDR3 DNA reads TGTGCCAGCAGCCCCGGCAGACTTCGGAACACTGAAGCTTTCTTT. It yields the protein CASSPGRLRNTEAFF.